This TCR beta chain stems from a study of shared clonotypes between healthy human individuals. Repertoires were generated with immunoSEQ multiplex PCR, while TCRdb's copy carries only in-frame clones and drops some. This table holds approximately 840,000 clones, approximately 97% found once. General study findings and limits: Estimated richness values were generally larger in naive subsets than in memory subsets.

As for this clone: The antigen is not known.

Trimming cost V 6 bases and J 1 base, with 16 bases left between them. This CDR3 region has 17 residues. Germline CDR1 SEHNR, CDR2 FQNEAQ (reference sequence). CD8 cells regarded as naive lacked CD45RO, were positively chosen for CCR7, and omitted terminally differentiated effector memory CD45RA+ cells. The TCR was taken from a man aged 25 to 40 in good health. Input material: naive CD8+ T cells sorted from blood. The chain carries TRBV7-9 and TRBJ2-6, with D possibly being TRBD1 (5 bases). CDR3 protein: CASSLSRKGSGANVLTF. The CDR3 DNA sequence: TGTGCCAGCAGTTTAAGCCGAAAGGGGTCTGGGGCCAACGTCCTGACTTTC.